These 12 T cell receptor beta chains were sequenced from one sample in a study of blood T cell repertoires in COVID-19. The method was immunoSEQ multiplex PCR; TCRdb's version includes in-frame clones alone and lacks a portion of them. The sample shows 99,000 or so clones, roughly 86% of them seen only once. Sequenced input: peripheral blood. These receptors were taken from a woman in her fifties or sixties in a cohort sampled during active or convalescent COVID-19.

The V call is TRBV7-9, the J call TRBJ1-3, with unresolved D. The CDR3 loop spans 15 amino acids. V lost 5 bases to trimming and J lost 0 bases, with 11 bases between them. Looked up from germline, CDR1 is SEHNR and CDR2 is FQNEAQ (reference sequence). The CDR3 reads CASSANRDSGNTIYF. Here the CDR3 DNA reads TGTGCCAGCAGCGCGAACCGAGACTCTGGAAACACCATATATTTT.

This rearrangement joins TRBV6-5 to TRBJ2-2; D might be TRBD1 (6 bases). The CDR3 spans 14 residues. Germline CDR1 and CDR2: MNHEY and SVGAGI. The V gene lost 7 bases and the J gene lost 4 bases, with 13 bases spanning the gap. The CDR3 reads CASNPQGGTGELFF. CDR3 in DNA: TGTGCCAGCAACCCCCAAGGGGGCACCGGGGAGCTGTTTTTT.

The chain is built from TRBV19 and TRBJ2-7; 9 bases agree with TRBD2. Looked up from germline, CDR1 is LNHDA and CDR2 is SQIVND (reference sequence). CDR3 length: 14 residues. After removal of 5 bases from V and 5 bases from J, the junction contained 7 bases not matched to a gene. CDR3 in DNA: TGTGCCAGTAGTGGGGCGGGAGGGCCCGACGAGCAGTACTTC. It encodes CASSGAGGPDEQYF. Looking up the rest from reference TRBV19 and TRBJ2-7 gives the full variable domain: DGGITQSPKYLFRKEGQNVTLSCEQNLNHDAMYWYRQDPGQGLRLIYYSQIVNDFQKGDIAEGYSVSREKKESFPLTVTSAQKNPTAFYLCASSGAGGPDEQYFGPGTRLTVT.

This chain connects TRBV6-5 to TRBJ2-1, with 12 bases identical to TRBD2. In germline, CDR1 is MNHEY, CDR2 SVGAGI. The CDR3 length is 13 residues. The trim removed 5 bases at V and 8 bases at J, leaving 1 base unmatched. The CDR3 DNA reads as TGTGCCAGCAGTCGACTAGCGGGAGATGAGCAGTTCTTC. It codes for CASSRLAGDEQFF.

The chain couples TRBV2 to TRBJ2-7; 7 bases fit TRBD1. Germline lookup yields CDR1 SNHLY and CDR2 FYNNEI. The CDR3 totals 13 residues. V shed 6 bases and J 5 bases; nucleotides not matched to a gene: 7. The CDR3 DNA reads as TGTGCCAGCAGGTATTCGACAGGGAACGAGCAGTACTTC. Translation: CASRYSTGNEQYF. Full variable domain (outside the CDR3, taken from reference TRBV2 and TRBJ2-7): EPEVTQTPSHQVTQMGQEVILRCVPISNHLYFYWYRQILGQKVEFLVSFYNNEISEKSEIFDDQFSVERPDGSNFTLKIRSTKLEDSAMYFCASRYSTGNEQYFGPGTRLTVT.

The rearrangement uses TRBV5-1 and TRBJ2-1; D is uncertain. The V gene's germline CDR1 is SGHRS and CDR2 YFSETQ. V was cut by 1 base and J by 6 bases, with 11 bases left in between. This CDR3 comprises 14 residues. This CDR3 reads CASSLLVTSNEQFF. The CDR3 DNA is TGCGCCAGCAGCTTGCTAGTAACGAGCAATGAGCAGTTCTTC.

This sequence joins TRBV9 and TRBJ2-5; 8 bases map to TRBD1. The CDR3 consists of 14 residues. From germline, CDR1 is SGDLS and CDR2 YYNGEE. V lost 4 bases to trimming and J lost 3 bases; unmatched junction nucleotides: 5. CDR3 residues: CASSTPDREETQYF. The CDR3 DNA is TGTGCCAGCAGCACCCCGGACAGGGAAGAGACCCAGTACTTC.

The V and J genes are TRBV7-2 and TRBJ1-2, with 10 bases matching TRBD1. With V trimmed by 1 base and J by 6 bases, 2 bases remained unmatched. Germline V lookup: CDR1 SGHTA, CDR2 FQGNSA. The CDR3 extends over 14 amino acids. The CDR3: CASSLGQGANGYTF. CDR3 bases: TGTGCCAGCAGCTTAGGACAGGGGGCGAATGGCTACACCTTC.

The rearrangement links TRBV3-1 (or the pseudogene TRBV3-2) to TRBJ2-5; D unresolved. Per the germline V gene, CDR1 is LGHDT and CDR2 is YNNKEL (reference sequence). Trimming removed 0 bases at V and 5 bases at J, with 10 bases between. The length of the CDR3 is 14 residues. Written as DNA, the CDR3 is TGTGCCAGCAGCCAAGACTACCTCCGCGAGACCCAGTACTTC. The encoded protein is CASSQDYLRETQYF.

V is TRBV9 and J is TRBJ2-1, with 11 positions matching TRBD2. With 4 bases clipped from V and 9 bases from J, the junction kept 12 bases outside the gene matches. The CDR3 spans 16 residues. Germline V gene lookup returns CDR1 SGDLS and CDR2 YYNGEE. The CDR3 loop is CASSPGVTSGTAEQFF. Here the CDR3 DNA reads TGTGCCAGCAGCCCCGGGGTGACTAGCGGGACGGCTGAGCAGTTCTTC.

The chain links TRBV24-1 to TRBJ2-2; 9 bases are a match to TRBD1. J lost 7 bases, V lost 2 bases, and 4 bases had no gene match. CDR3 length: 15 residues. CDR1 and CDR2 (germline): KGHDR, SFDVKD. In DNA, the CDR3 is TGTGCCACCAGTGATTGGACAGGGGTTGGCGGGGAGCTGTTTTTT. Translation gives CATSDWTGVGGELFF.

J is TRBJ2-1 and V is TRBV2, with TRBD2 identical over 11 bases. This CDR3 region has 14 residues. Germline-derived CDR1 and CDR2 are SNHLY and FYNNEI. J gave up 9 bases and V 10 bases, and 11 bases lay outside the gene matches. The CDR3 nucleotides are TGTGCCACCCGTCCCCTAGCGGGGGGCGGTGAGCAGTTCTTC. Its protein is CATRPLAGGGEQFF. The full variable domain, rest sourced from reference TRBV2 and TRBJ2-1, is EPEVTQTPSHQVTQMGQEVILRCVPISNHLYFYWYRQILGQKVEFLVSFYNNEISEKSEIFDDQFSVERPDGSNFTLKIRSTKLEDSAMYFCATRPLAGGGEQFFGPGTRLTVL.